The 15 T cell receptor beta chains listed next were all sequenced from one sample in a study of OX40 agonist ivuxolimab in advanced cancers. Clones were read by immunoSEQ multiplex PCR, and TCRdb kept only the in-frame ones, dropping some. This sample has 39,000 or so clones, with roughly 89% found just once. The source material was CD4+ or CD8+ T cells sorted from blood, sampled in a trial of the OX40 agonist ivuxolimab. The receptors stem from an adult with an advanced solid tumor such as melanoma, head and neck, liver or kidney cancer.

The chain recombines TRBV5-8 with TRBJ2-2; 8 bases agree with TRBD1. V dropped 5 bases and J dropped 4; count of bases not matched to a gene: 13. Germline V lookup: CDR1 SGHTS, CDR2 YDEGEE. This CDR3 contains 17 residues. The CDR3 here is CASSPARGLVGTGELFF. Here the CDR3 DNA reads TGTGCCAGCAGTCCCGCCAGGGGGCTGGTGGGCACCGGGGAGCTGTTTTTT.

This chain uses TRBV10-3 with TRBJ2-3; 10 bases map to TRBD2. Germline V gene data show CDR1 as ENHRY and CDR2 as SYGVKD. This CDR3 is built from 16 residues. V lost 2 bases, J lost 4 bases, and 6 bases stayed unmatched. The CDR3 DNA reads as TGTGCCATCAGTGAGGGGACTAGCGCTGGCGCAGATACGCAGTATTTT. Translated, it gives CAISEGTSAGADTQYF.

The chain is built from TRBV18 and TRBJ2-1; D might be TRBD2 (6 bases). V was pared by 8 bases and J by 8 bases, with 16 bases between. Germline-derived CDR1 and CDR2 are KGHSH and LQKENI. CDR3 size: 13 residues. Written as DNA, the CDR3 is TGTGCCAGCCGCGGGGCAAAGGGCCATGAGCAGTTCTTC. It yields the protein CASRGAKGHEQFF.

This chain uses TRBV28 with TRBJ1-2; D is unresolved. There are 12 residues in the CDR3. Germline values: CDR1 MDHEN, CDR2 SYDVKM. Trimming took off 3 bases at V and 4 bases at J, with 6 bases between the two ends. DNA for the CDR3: TGTGCCAGCAGTTTCTCAGTCTATGGCTACACCTTC. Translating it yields CASSFSVYGYTF.

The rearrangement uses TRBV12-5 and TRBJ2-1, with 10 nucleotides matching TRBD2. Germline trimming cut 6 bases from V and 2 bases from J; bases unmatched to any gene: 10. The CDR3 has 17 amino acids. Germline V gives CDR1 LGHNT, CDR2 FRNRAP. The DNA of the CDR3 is TGTGCTAGTGGACCGACTAGCGGGTCCGTCGCCTACAATGAGCAGTTCTTC. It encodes CASGPTSGSVAYNEQFF. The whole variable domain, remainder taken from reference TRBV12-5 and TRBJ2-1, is DARVTQTPRHKVTEMGQEVTMRCQPILGHNTVFWYRQTMMQGLELLAYFRNRAPLDDSGMPKDRFSAEMPDATLATLKIQPSEPRDSAVYFCASGPTSGSVAYNEQFFGPGTRLTVL.

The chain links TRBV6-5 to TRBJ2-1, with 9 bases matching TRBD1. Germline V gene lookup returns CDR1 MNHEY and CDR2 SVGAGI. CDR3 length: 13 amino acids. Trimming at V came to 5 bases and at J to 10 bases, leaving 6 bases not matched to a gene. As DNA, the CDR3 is TGTGCCAGCAGTAAAACAGGGGGCGGCGAGCAGTTCTTC. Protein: CASSKTGGGEQFF.

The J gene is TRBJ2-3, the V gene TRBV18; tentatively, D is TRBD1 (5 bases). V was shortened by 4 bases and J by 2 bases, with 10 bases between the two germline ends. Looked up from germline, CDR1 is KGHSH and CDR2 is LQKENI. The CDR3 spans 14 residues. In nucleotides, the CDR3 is TGTGCCAGCTCACTCGACAGATACACAGATACGCAGTATTTT. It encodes CASSLDRYTDTQYF. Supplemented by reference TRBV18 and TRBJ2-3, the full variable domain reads NAGVMQNPRHLVRRRGQEARLRCSPMKGHSHVYWYRQLPEEGLKFMVYLQKENIIDESGMPKERFSAEFPKEGPSILRIQQVVRGDSAAYFCASSLDRYTDTQYFGPGTRLTVL.

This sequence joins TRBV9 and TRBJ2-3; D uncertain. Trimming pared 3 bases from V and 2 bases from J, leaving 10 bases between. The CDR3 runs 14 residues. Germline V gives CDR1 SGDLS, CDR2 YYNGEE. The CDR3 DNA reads TGTGCCAGCAGCGGAGCGAGTCACACAGATACGCAGTATTTT. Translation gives CASSGASHTDTQYF.

CDR3 in amino acids: CASSLAPFPNEQYF. The CDR3 coding sequence is TGTGCCAGCAGCTTAGCCCCATTCCCCAACGAGCAGTACTTC. The chain carries TRBV7-9 and TRBJ2-7; D gene ambiguous. Germline CDR1 SEHNR, CDR2 FQNEAQ (reference sequence). This CDR3 has 14 residues. Trimming stripped 0 bases from V and 5 bases from J, with 11 bases between.

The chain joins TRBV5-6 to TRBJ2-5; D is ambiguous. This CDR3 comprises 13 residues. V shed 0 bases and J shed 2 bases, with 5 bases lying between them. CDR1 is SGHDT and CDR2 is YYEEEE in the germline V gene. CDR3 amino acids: CASSLGPQETQYF. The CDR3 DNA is TGTGCCAGCAGCTTGGGACCGCAAGAGACCCAGTACTTC.

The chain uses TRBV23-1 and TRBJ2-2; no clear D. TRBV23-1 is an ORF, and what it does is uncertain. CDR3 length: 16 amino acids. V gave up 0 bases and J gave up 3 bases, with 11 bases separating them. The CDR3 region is CASSQSKFPDTGELFF. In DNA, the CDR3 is TGCGCCAGCAGTCAATCGAAATTCCCTGACACCGGGGAGCTGTTTTTT.

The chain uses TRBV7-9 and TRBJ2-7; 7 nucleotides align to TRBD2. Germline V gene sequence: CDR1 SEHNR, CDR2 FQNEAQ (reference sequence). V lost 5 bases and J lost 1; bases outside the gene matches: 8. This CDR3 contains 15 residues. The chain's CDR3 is CASSRWSGVSYEQYF. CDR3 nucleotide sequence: TGTGCCAGCAGCCGATGGAGCGGGGTGTCCTACGAGCAGTACTTC.

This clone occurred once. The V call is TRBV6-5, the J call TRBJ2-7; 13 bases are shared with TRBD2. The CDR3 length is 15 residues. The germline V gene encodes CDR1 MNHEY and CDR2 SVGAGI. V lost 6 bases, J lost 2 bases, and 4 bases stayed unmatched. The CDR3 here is CASRAGTSGTYEQYF. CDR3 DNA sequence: TGTGCCAGCAGGGCAGGGACTAGCGGGACCTACGAGCAGTACTTC.

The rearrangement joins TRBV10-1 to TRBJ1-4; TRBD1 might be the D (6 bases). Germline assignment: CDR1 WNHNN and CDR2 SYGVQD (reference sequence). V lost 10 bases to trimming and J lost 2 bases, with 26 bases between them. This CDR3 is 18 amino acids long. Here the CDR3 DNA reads TGCGCCACACTTACCGACGGGACACCCGGGGGTACTAATGAAAAACTGTTTTTT. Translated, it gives CATLTDGTPGGTNEKLFF.

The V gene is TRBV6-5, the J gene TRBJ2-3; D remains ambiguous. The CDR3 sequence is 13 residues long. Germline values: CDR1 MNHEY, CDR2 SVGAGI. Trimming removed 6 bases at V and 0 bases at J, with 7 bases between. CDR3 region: CASRQRSTDTQYF. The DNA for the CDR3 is TGTGCCAGCAGGCAGCGCAGCACAGATACGCAGTATTTT.